The present T cell receptor beta chain was sequenced within a study of radiotherapy plus CTLA-4 blockade in lung cancer listed by TCRdb under 2018. At the level of the whole study: Objective responses occurred in more than 15% of enrolled patients, and roughly 30% achieved disease control. Overall study outcomes, separate from this receptor: Early dynamic changes in blood T cell clones, together with increased serum interferon-beta after radiation, were reported as the strongest predictors of response. TCR clones derived from tumors expanded in peripheral blood after treatment with radiotherapy and ipilimumab.

Focal radiation therapy combined with CTLA-4 blockade (ipilimumab) was tested in patients with chemo-refractory metastatic non-small-cell lung cancer. Libraries were built with the immunoSEQ multiplex PCR assay. The source is immuneACCESS, and TCRdb retained only in-frame sequences with V and J called. Part of the clones is not carried over; for the studies checked, unresolved V genes explain less than half of this, and the remainder is unexplained. In this sample the table shows 90,000 to 100,000 clones, 65% to 85% of which occur a single time. About 3% of the sample is held by the ten biggest clonotypes. Regarding this clone: What antigen it recognizes has not been identified. Nothing much larger sits one base from this clone, and base qualities are not available.

The germline V gene provides CDR1 LGHNA and CDR2 YSLEER. Trimmed from V: 2 bases; trimmed from J: 4 bases; junction bases lacking a gene match: 13. The CDR3, cysteine through phenylalanine, is 17 amino acids long. The read is trimmed to its CDR3 DNA, 51 bases read in frame from base 1. Sequences were derived from peripheral blood, sampled from a patient treated with radiotherapy plus ipilimumab. The chain was built from TRBV4-3 and TRBJ2-5, and TRBD1 matches 7 of the central bases. The receptor was isolated from a human donor with non-small cell lung cancer who had a partial response to radiotherapy plus ipilimumab. Some clones in this sample may be carry-over from other donors' samples. The nucleotide sequence is TGCGCCAGCAGCCAATCCACCGGGACAGCTGCTAGAGAGACCCAGTACTTC. It is translated as CASSQSTGTAARETQYF.